This T cell receptor (beta chain) emerged from a study of regulatory T cells in long-lasting Graves disease. Arm-PCR of CDR3 regions and iRepertoire HTBI primers were used to build TCR beta libraries. Using its own MiXCR run on the multiplex PCR reads, TCRdb lists one record per CDR3 protein. The data contain roughly 560,000 distinct CDR3 sequences, about 16% of them seen just once; the ten biggest clones take up around 25%. This sample's time point: newly diagnosed GD, antithyroid drugs for less than 3 months. PBMC RNA served as the TCR library source. The CDR3 has 14 amino acids. The V gene end was trimmed by 2 bases and the J gene end by 7 bases; junction bases not matched to a gene: 4. CDR1 MDHEN and CDR2 SYDVKM come from the germline V gene. This clonotype has a count of ten or more. These data are also associated with another study on T cells in Graves' hyperthyroidism and ophthalmopathy. That study reports: First-round RT-PCR with HTBI primers amplified the TCR CDR3 region.

This chain uses TRBV28 with TRBJ1-4, with 7 bases matching TRBD1. This specimen was peripheral blood mononuclear cells (PBMCs), taken at new diagnosis, from a patient treated with antithyroid drugs. The clonotype was recovered from a woman aged 40 to 65 with Graves disease. The DNA for the CDR3 is TGTGCCAGCAGTTTAGGCAGGGGGAGTGAAAAACTGTTTTTT. Protein product: CASSLGRGSEKLFF.